This is a list of T cell receptor beta chains from one sample in a study of blood T cell repertoires in COVID-19. Clones were read by immunoSEQ multiplex PCR, and TCRdb kept only the in-frame ones, dropping some. The sample has 200,000 to 250,000 clones; 81% are singletons. Sequenced material: PBMCs or T cells enriched from blood (not recorded which). The receptors derive from a woman aged 45-65 years with acute COVID-19. Both conserved end residues are part of each CDR3. Each record gives: J gene, clone size, V gene, D gene, CDR3 protein. D genes are given only for firm matches. Size tells how often a clone was seen (once, few, many) or the class of an expanded clone, and some rows leave it out.

TRBJ2-5,NA,TRBV19,TRBD1,CASSGVQGAGETQYF
TRBJ2-3,NA,TRBV7-9,TRBD1,CASTRDRETDTQYF
TRBJ2-3,NA,TRBV12-3/TRBV12-4,NA,CASSFYTDTQYF
TRBJ1-1,many,TRBV2,TRBD1,CASMRGQGNTEAFF
TRBJ2-3,once,TRBV28,TRBD2,CASRRLAGGPGYRTDTQYF
TRBJ1-4,NA,TRBV19,NA,CASTRRQELNEKLFF
TRBJ2-1,NA,TRBV27,TRBD2,CASSGGSSNEQFF
TRBJ2-7,NA,TRBV11-2,TRBD2,CASSWGLDRTGKYF
TRBJ2-6,NA,TRBV2,TRBD1,CASSPRTDRSGANVLTF
TRBJ1-2,NA,TRBV28,TRBD1,CASSLFSRGQSGYTF
TRBJ2-4,NA,TRBV7-2,NA,CASSLASGPQNIQYF
TRBJ2-7,NA,TRBV19,TRBD2,CASSRLAGGPEQYF
TRBJ2-3,few,TRBV21-1,NA,CASSKVVRETNTQYF
TRBJ2-1,NA,TRBV9,TRBD2,CASRDQREGLVLYNEQFF
TRBJ2-2,NA,TRBV6-4,TRBD1,CASSSETGSTGELFF
TRBJ2-5,NA,TRBV5-1,NA,CASSLAGQAGGETQYF
TRBJ1-1,few,TRBV7-8,NA,CASSRRGRDTEAFF
TRBJ1-5,NA,TRBV6-2/TRBV6-3,TRBD1,CASSYGTVWNQPQHF
TRBJ2-7,NA,TRBV9,TRBD2,CASSEGLAHSYEQYF
TRBJ2-2,NA,TRBV4-3,NA,CASSHRGPLTGELFF
TRBJ1-5,NA,TRBV6-2/TRBV6-3,NA,CASSYAGAGRNQPQHF
TRBJ2-7,NA,TRBV10-3,NA,CAITGGREAGQYF
TRBJ2-3,NA,TRBV7-9,NA,CASSPDWTVQRYF
TRBJ2-1,once,TRBV5-1,TRBD2,CASSLVIPGLAGYNEQFF
TRBJ2-1,NA,TRBV5-1,TRBD2,CASSLGLAGYNEQFF
TRBJ1-4,NA,TRBV7-6,TRBD1,CASSFRTGGIPNEKLFF
TRBJ2-7,NA,TRBV27,TRBD1,CASSLSGRTGPIYAQYF
TRBJ2-7,few,TRBV11-2,TRBD1,CASSLEGQGYYEQYF
TRBJ1-6,NA,TRBV28,NA,CASGGGPGSPLHF
TRBJ1-1,NA,TRBV7-9,TRBD1,CASSSQQGSTEAFF
TRBJ2-3,NA,TRBV5-1,NA,CASSLVQGGLNTQYF
TRBJ1-1,NA,TRBV7-2,NA,CASSLPGATTEAFF
TRBJ2-1,NA,TRBV18,TRBD2,CASSRTSGSDEQFF
TRBJ2-7,NA,TRBV27,NA,CASSLSIRSRISNYEQYF
TRBJ2-7,NA,TRBV18,TRBD1,CASSPPDRGQAYEQYF
TRBJ2-1,NA,TRBV7-2,TRBD2,CASSLEGLVAYNEQFF
TRBJ2-5,NA,TRBV7-2,NA,CASSYLGSGETQYF
TRBJ2-1,NA,TRBV5-1,NA,CASSLEDFNNEQFF
TRBJ1-5,NA,TRBV6-6,TRBD1,CASSYGMGQGNQPQHF
TRBJ2-7,NA,TRBV18,NA,CASSIQESYEQYF
TRBJ1-5,few,TRBV19,NA,CASSIRQDLYSNQPQHF
TRBJ1-2,NA,TRBV28,TRBD1,CASRAPAGQYPQGYTF
TRBJ2-1,NA,TRBV28,NA,CASSPPTPYNEQFF
TRBJ2-3,NA,TRBV9,TRBD2,CASSPGTRRRLYF
TRBJ2-5,NA,TRBV28,NA,CASSSQETQYF
TRBJ1-1,few,TRBV6-1,TRBD1,CASSETSGTANTEAFF
TRBJ2-7,NA,TRBV21-1,NA,CASSNLGGGPYEQYF
TRBJ1-2,NA,TRBV5-4,NA,CASSLEAGSYGYTF